The 23 T cell receptor beta chains listed next were all sequenced from one sample in a study of T cell responses to AZD1222 COVID-19 vaccine. Libraries were prepared by immunoSEQ multiplex PCR; TCRdb keeps only in-frame clonotypes and omits some of them. The table records 150,000 to 200,000 clones, 85% to 95% of them present only once. The source material was peripheral blood, sampled on day 0 of AZD1222 vaccination. These receptors were obtained from an adult in good health.

The V and J genes are TRBV11-2 and TRBJ2-7, with TRBD2 matching 13 bases. The CDR3 extends over 16 amino acids. The germline CDR1 and CDR2 sequences are SGHAT and FQNNGV. Trimming took 3 bases from V and 3 from J; bases not matched to a gene: 5. CDR3 bases: TGTGCCAGCAGCTTTTCACTAGCGGGAGGGGTCTACGAGCAGTACTTC. Translating gives CASSFSLAGGVYEQYF. Combining the CDR3 with reference TRBV11-2 and TRBJ2-7 gives the whole variable domain EAGVAQSPRYKIIEKRQSVAFWCNPISGHATLYWYQQILGQGPKLLIQFQNNGVVDDSQLPKDRFSAERLKGVDSTLKIQPAKLEDSAVYLCASSFSLAGGVYEQYFGPGTRLTVT.

The rearrangement uses TRBV13 and TRBJ2-5; 13 positions agree with TRBD2. Germline V CDR1 and CDR2: PRHDT, FYEKMQ (reference sequence). V was clipped by 5 bases and J by 4 bases; unmatched bases: 4. The CDR3 length is 15 residues. The CDR3 bases are TGTGCCAGCAGCCGCACTAGCGGGAGGGGAGAGACCCAGTACTTC. Encoded protein: CASSRTSGRGETQYF. Together with reference TRBV13 and TRBJ2-5, the CDR3 gives the full variable domain: AAGVIQSPRHLIKEKRETATLKCYPIPRHDTVYWYQQGPGQDPQFLISFYEKMQSDKGSIPDRFSAQQFSDYHSELNMSSLELGDSALYFCASSRTSGRGETQYFGPGTRLLVL.

The chain links TRBV5-4 to TRBJ2-5; no firm D call. V gave up 3 bases and J gave up 2 bases, with 8 bases separating them. Germline V lookup: CDR1 SGHNT, CDR2 YYREEE (reference sequence). The CDR3 covers 13 residues. The CDR3 DNA follows: TGTGCCAGCAGCTCGACGGCTCAAGAGACCCAGTACTTC. This sequence encodes CASSSTAQETQYF.

This rearrangement joins TRBV9 to TRBJ2-3; D is undetermined. Trimming took off 0 bases at V and 3 bases at J, with 8 bases between the two ends. This CDR3 has 14 amino acids. The V gene's germline CDR1 is SGDLS and CDR2 YYNGEE. The CDR3 sequence: CASSVGVETDTQYF. In DNA form, the CDR3 reads TGTGCCAGCAGCGTAGGGGTAGAGACAGATACGCAGTATTTT. The full variable domain, in which reference TRBV9 and TRBJ2-3 provide the parts outside the CDR3, is DSGVTQTPKHLITATGQRVTLRCSPRSGDLSVYWYQQSLDQGLQFLIQYYNGEERAKGNILERFSAQQFPDLHSELNLSSLELGDSALYFCASSVGVETDTQYFGPGTRLTVL.

V and J are TRBV7-9 and TRBJ2-1, with D unresolved. There are 14 residues in the CDR3. The germline V gene has CDR1 SEHNR and CDR2 FQNEAQ (reference sequence). The V end was cut by 1 base, the J end by 8 bases, with 12 bases between. CDR3 DNA sequence: TGTGCCAGCAGCTTAGAGCTAGAGCGACATGAGCAGTTCTTC. Translating gives CASSLELERHEQFF.

The sample holds one count of this clone. J is TRBJ1-1 and V is TRBV27, with D unresolved. The germline V and J ends were trimmed by 5 bases and 1 base, with 11 bases remaining between them. Germline loops: CDR1 MNHEY, CDR2 SMNVEV (reference sequence). The CDR3 has 14 residues. This CDR3 is CASSPNSPNTEAFF. The CDR3 region has the DNA TGTGCCAGCAGTCCGAACAGCCCGAACACTGAAGCTTTCTTT.

The chain is built from TRBV19 and TRBJ1-2; 8 positions match TRBD1. This CDR3 region has 15 residues. Germline-derived CDR1 and CDR2 are LNHDA and SQIVND (reference sequence). The V segment lost 5 bases and the J segment 2 bases; nucleotides outside the gene matches: 7. The DNA of the CDR3 is TGTGCCAGTAGTGCCCGACAGGGGTTGAACTATGGCTACACCTTC. Its translation is CASSARQGLNYGYTF. Full variable domain (remainder filled in from reference TRBV19 and TRBJ1-2): DGGITQSPKYLFRKEGQNVTLSCEQNLNHDAMYWYRQDPGQGLRLIYYSQIVNDFQKGDIAEGYSVSREKKESFPLTVTSAQKNPTAFYLCASSARQGLNYGYTFGSGTRLTVV.

The chain links TRBV4-2 to TRBJ2-6; 7 positions agree with TRBD2. CDR3 length equals 19 residues. Germline CDR1 LGHNA, CDR2 YNFKEQ. With 0 bases clipped from V and 1 base from J, the junction kept 9 bases outside the gene matches. CDR3 sequence: CASSQEGRGLGSGANVLTF. The CDR3 bases are TGTGCCAGCAGCCAAGAGGGGAGGGGCCTAGGTTCTGGGGCCAACGTCCTGACTTTC.

J is TRBJ1-2 and V is TRBV4-1, with D possibly TRBD1 on 6 matching bases. This CDR3 is 14 amino acids long. The germline V gene has CDR1 MGHRA and CDR2 YSYEKL. V was cut by 2 bases and J by 3 bases, with 10 bases left in between. The CDR3, as DNA: TGCGCCAGCAGCCAAACCGGGACACACTATGGCTACACCTTC. Its protein product is CASSQTGTHYGYTF.

This chain uses TRBV2 with TRBJ2-1, with TRBD2 identical over 11 bases. This CDR3 has 17 residues. The ends lost 8 bases at V and 8 bases at J; junction bases unmatched: 17. Germline CDR1 reads SNHLY; CDR2 reads FYNNEI. CDR3 nucleotide sequence: TGTGCCAGCCAGGGGGGGACTAGCGGATTCTCGGCGTATGAGCAGTTCTTC. This translates into CASQGGTSGFSAYEQFF. Variable domain in full (rest from reference TRBV2 and TRBJ2-1): EPEVTQTPSHQVTQMGQEVILRCVPISNHLYFYWYRQILGQKVEFLVSFYNNEISEKSEIFDDQFSVERPDGSNFTLKIRSTKLEDSAMYFCASQGGTSGFSAYEQFFGPGTRLTVL.

The chain carries TRBV27 and TRBJ2-2; 8 nucleotides match TRBD2. Germline trimming cut 3 bases from V and 4 bases from J; bases unmatched to any gene: 4. Germline-derived CDR1 and CDR2 are MNHEY and SMNVEV (reference sequence). The CDR3 has 15 amino acids. CDR3 sequence (DNA): TGTGCCAGCAGTTTGCTAGCGGGCGGCACCGGGGAGCTGTTTTTT. Translation gives CASSLLAGGTGELFF.

The chain links TRBV3-1 (or the pseudogene TRBV3-2) to TRBJ2-7; D gene unclear. Trimming left V 1 base short and J 3 bases short, with 10 bases between. Germline CDR1 reads LGHDT; CDR2 reads YNNKEL (reference sequence). CDR3 length: 14 amino acids. The CDR3 here is CASSQVAPGYEQYF. Here the CDR3 DNA reads TGTGCCAGCAGCCAAGTCGCCCCCGGCTACGAGCAGTACTTC.

The V gene is TRBV2, the J gene TRBJ1-1; possibly TRBD1 for D (6 bases). CDR3 length equals 12 residues. The germline V gene has CDR1 SNHLY and CDR2 FYNNEI. V was cut by 7 bases and J by 11 bases, with 17 bases left in between. The CDR3 DNA sequence: TGTGCCAGCATGCAAGACGGGGGCTGGGCTTTCTTT. Translating it yields CASMQDGGWAFF.

This clone was counted a single time. V gene TRBV5-4 combines with J gene TRBJ2-1, with 7 bases identical to TRBD2. V shed 4 bases and J 4 bases; nucleotides not matched to a gene: 11. Germline V CDR1 and CDR2: SGHNT, YYREEE (reference sequence). The CDR3 covers 16 residues. The CDR3 loop is CASSPTAGAGYNEQFF. CDR3 in DNA: TGTGCCAGCAGCCCCACGGCGGGAGCCGGGTACAATGAGCAGTTCTTC.

The chain uses TRBV19 and TRBJ1-5; unclear D gene. V shed 6 bases and J shed 6 bases, with 15 bases lying between them. Per germline, CDR1 LNHDA and CDR2 SQIVND (reference sequence). CDR3 length: 14 residues. The DNA of the CDR3 is TGTGCCAGTAGCTCGACCTTTAAAAGTCAGCCCCAGCATTTT. Encoded protein: CASSSTFKSQPQHF.

The chain carries TRBV3-1 (or the pseudogene TRBV3-2) and TRBJ2-7, with D perhaps given as TRBD1 or TRBD2 (6 bases each). The germline CDR1 and CDR2 sequences are LGHDT and YNNKEL (reference sequence). The CDR3 has 16 amino acids. Trimming removed 5 bases at V and 4 bases at J, with 21 bases between. The CDR3 bases are TGTGCCAGCAGCTTTCGCTTAGGGGGGATCGTTTACGAGCAGTACTTC. Its protein product is CASSFRLGGIVYEQYF.

The chain carries TRBV7-2 and TRBJ2-1, with 14 positions matching TRBD2. This CDR3 contains 15 residues. J was trimmed by 10 bases and V by 5 bases; bases with no gene match: 7. The germline V gene has CDR1 SGHTA and CDR2 FQGNSA. CDR3 bases: TGTGCCAGCAGCGATCGGAGGACTAGCGGGAGGGAGCAGTTCTTC. This encodes CASSDRRTSGREQFF. The full variable domain, rest sourced from reference TRBV7-2 and TRBJ2-1, is GAGVSQSPSNKVTEKGKDVELRCDPISGHTALYWYRQSLGQGLEFLIYFQGNSAPDKSGLPSDRFSAERTGGSVSTLTIQRTQQEDSAVYLCASSDRRTSGREQFFGPGTRLTVL.

The chain couples TRBV5-4 to TRBJ2-7; 9 bases agree with TRBD2. CDR1 SGHNT and CDR2 YYREEE come from the germline V gene (reference sequence). J lost 3 bases, V lost 0 bases, and 4 bases had no gene match. This CDR3 contains 15 residues. As DNA, the CDR3 is TGTGCCAGCAGCTTGGGTTCTAGCGGGAACTACGAGCAGTACTTC. This sequence encodes CASSLGSSGNYEQYF.

The chain joins TRBV3-1 (or the pseudogene TRBV3-2) to TRBJ2-1; unclear D gene. V lost 1 base and J 9 bases, leaving 16 bases between the germline ends. Germline assignment: CDR1 LGHDT and CDR2 YNNKEL (reference sequence). This CDR3 has 15 amino acids. CDR3 nucleotides: TGTGCCAGCAGCCAAGCCGGCCCCAACACCGGTGAGCAGTTCTTC. It yields the protein CASSQAGPNTGEQFF.

This rearrangement joins TRBV5-1 to TRBJ2-1; possibly TRBD1 for D (5 bases). The V and J ends lost 4 bases and 4 bases respectively, with 9 bases between them. CDR1 and CDR2 from the germline V gene are SGHRS and YFSETQ. This CDR3 spans 13 amino acids. CDR3 in amino acids: CASSEDKYNEQFF. CDR3 bases: TGCGCCAGCAGCGAGGACAAGTACAATGAGCAGTTCTTC.

The rearrangement joins TRBV6-5 to TRBJ2-7; D is perhaps TRBD1 (5 bases). The CDR3 consists of 15 residues. The germline V gene has CDR1 MNHEY and CDR2 SVGAGI. V lost 5 bases and J 2 bases, leaving 16 bases between the germline ends. The CDR3 DNA sequence: TGTGCCAGCAGTCCGGATGGGGCCCCCCCCTACGAGCAGTACTTC. It codes for CASSPDGAPPYEQYF.

V usage is TRBV28 and J usage is TRBJ1-5; TRBD1 matches 7 bases. The ends lost 0 bases at V and 4 bases at J; junction bases unmatched: 6. The CDR3 loop spans 16 amino acids. The V gene's germline CDR1 is MDHEN and CDR2 SYDVKM. The CDR3 region is CASSLWLGRGNQPQHF. The CDR3 DNA sequence: TGTGCCAGCAGTTTATGGCTCGGCAGGGGGAATCAGCCCCAGCATTTT.

J is TRBJ2-7 and V is TRBV19, with D perhaps TRBD1 or TRBD2 (5 bases each). V was pared by 7 bases and J by 2 bases, with 15 bases between. The CDR3 contains 14 residues. Germline loops: CDR1 LNHDA, CDR2 SQIVND (reference sequence). Here the CDR3 reads CASNSGRTAYEQYF. Written as DNA, the CDR3 is TGTGCCAGTAATTCGGGGCGTACCGCCTACGAGCAGTACTTC.